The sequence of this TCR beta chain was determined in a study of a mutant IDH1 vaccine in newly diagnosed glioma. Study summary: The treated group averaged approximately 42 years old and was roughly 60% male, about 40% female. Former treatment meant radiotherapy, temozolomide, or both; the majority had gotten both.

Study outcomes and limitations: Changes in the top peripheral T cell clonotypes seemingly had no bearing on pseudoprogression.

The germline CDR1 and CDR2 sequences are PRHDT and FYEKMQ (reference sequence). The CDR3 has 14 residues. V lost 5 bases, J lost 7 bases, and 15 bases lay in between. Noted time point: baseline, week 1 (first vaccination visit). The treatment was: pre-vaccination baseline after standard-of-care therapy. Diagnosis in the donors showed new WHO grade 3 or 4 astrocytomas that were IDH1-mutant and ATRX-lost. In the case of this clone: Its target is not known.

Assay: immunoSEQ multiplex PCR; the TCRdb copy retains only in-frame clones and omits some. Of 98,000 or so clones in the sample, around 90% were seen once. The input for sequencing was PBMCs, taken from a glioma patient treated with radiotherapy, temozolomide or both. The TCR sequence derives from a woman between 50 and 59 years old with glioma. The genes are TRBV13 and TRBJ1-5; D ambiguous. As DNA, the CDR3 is TGTGCCAGCAGCGGAGGAGACGTAGGGCAGCCCCAGCATTTT. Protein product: CASSGGDVGQPQHF.